Below are 9 T cell receptor beta chains sequenced from a single sample in a study of blood T cells in healthy people across ages (dated by TCRdb to between 2015 and 2017). Library method: 5' RACE. TCRdb shows the sequencer as Illumina HiSeq 2500. A second PCR of roughly 7 to 11 cycles was performed with a sample-barcoded 5' primer and a J-beta primer mix. The raw public data were reprocessed by TCRdb itself: fastp quality trimming at Q25, MiXCR clonotype calling, in-frame beta chains only. Identical CDR3 protein sequences are pooled into one entry, listed with their most common genes and DNA. Within this sample are about 830,000 distinct CDR3 sequences, with about 59% of them counted one time only. Around 30% of the sample comes from the top ten. Sequencing was performed on blood. The receptors were sampled from a man aged 30 to 45 in good health.

The chain links TRBV20-1 to TRBJ1-2; D ambiguous. Trimming shortened V by 6 bases and J by 3 bases, and 14 bases separated the two germline ends. Germline CDR1 DFQATT, CDR2 SNEGSKA (reference sequence). The CDR3 extends over 13 amino acids. CDR3 amino acids: CSALAVTHYGYTF. CDR3 in DNA: TGCAGTGCCCTTGCGGTCACACACTATGGCTACACCTTC.

The chain employs TRBV29-1 and TRBJ2-7, with 9 bases identical to TRBD2. The CDR3 runs 15 residues. V shed 5 bases and J 3 bases; nucleotides not matched to a gene: 11. Per the germline V gene, CDR1 is SQVTM and CDR2 is ANQGSEA. This CDR3 reads CSVWKGLAGNYEQYF. The CDR3 bases are TGCAGCGTTTGGAAGGGGCTAGCGGGAAACTACGAGCAGTACTTC.

This clonotype was observed a handful of times. The V gene is TRBV7-9, the J gene TRBJ2-5; D is ambiguous. The germline gives CDR1 SEHNR, CDR2 FQNEAQ (reference sequence). Trimming removed 1 base from V and 4 bases from J, with 10 bases in between. CDR3 size: 14 residues. The chain's CDR3 is CASSLVDLGETQYF. CDR3 bases: TGTGCCAGCAGCTTAGTCGATCTCGGAGAGACCCAGTACTTC.

The chain links TRBV29-1 to TRBJ2-4; D may match TRBD1 or TRBD2 (7 bases each). The end of the DNA fits TRBJ2-7 better, so the J call may be wrong. The CDR3 is made up of 14 amino acids. Germline CDR1 SQVTM, CDR2 ANQGSEA. The chain's CDR3 is CSAIIQGEGYEQYF. The CDR3 DNA follows: TGCAGCGCCATAATTCAGGGGGAGGGGTACGAGCAGTACTTC.

The chain couples TRBV30 to TRBJ2-7; D not resolved. This CDR3 is 12 amino acids long. V lost 7 bases and J 0 bases, leaving 10 bases between the germline ends. Per germline, CDR1 GTSNPN and CDR2 SVGIG (reference sequence). Here the CDR3 reads CASETTSYEQYF. The CDR3 DNA reads TGTGCCTCTGAAACCACCTCCTACGAGCAGTACTTC. Full variable domain (missing parts from reference TRBV30 and TRBJ2-7): SQTIHQWPATLVQPVGSPLSLECTVEGTSNPNLYWYRQAAGRGLQLLFYSVGIGQISSEVPQNLSASRPQDRQFILSSKKLLLSDSGFYLCASETTSYEQYFGPGTRLTVT.

The chain employs TRBV27 and TRBJ1-1, with TRBD1 identical over 8 bases. J lost 2 bases, V lost 5 bases, and 7 bases had no gene match. CDR3 length equals 15 residues. Germline V gene sequence: CDR1 MNHEY, CDR2 SMNVEV (reference sequence). The CDR3 is CASSPLGTGNTEAFF. Written as DNA, the CDR3 is TGTGCCAGCAGTCCACTCGGGACAGGTAACACTGAAGCTTTCTTT.

Comments on this clonotype: A much larger clone sits a single nucleotide away, making a read error possible. V usage is TRBV29-1 and J usage is TRBJ2-1; no clear D gene. With the DNA end fitting TRBJ2-7 better, the J assignment may be wrong. CDR3 length equals 13 residues. The germline V gene encodes CDR1 SQVTM and CDR2 ANQGSEA. The CDR3 coding sequence is TGCAGCGTTGACGGAAGCTCCTACAATGAGCAGTACTTC. Translated: CSVDGSSYNEQYF.

The chain couples TRBV4-3 to TRBJ2-5; D may match TRBD1 or TRBD2 (6 bases each). This CDR3 is built from 16 residues. Deletions cut 0 bases from V and 2 bases from J, with 13 bases between. Germline V lookup: CDR1 LGHNA, CDR2 YSLEER. This chain's CDR3 is CASSQDWQGTQETQYF. The CDR3 bases are TGCGCCAGCAGCCAAGACTGGCAGGGGACTCAAGAGACCCAGTACTTC.

V and J are TRBV6-2 or TRBV6-3 and TRBJ1-2; a weak D match, TRBD1 (6 bases). With 3 bases removed from V and 6 bases from J, the gap between germline ends came to 11 bases. The germline V gene has CDR1 MNHEY and CDR2 SVGEGT. The CDR3 is 13 residues long. CDR3 sequence: CASSYGQPNGYTF. DNA for the CDR3: TGTGCCAGCAGTTATGGACAGCCTAATGGCTACACCTTC.